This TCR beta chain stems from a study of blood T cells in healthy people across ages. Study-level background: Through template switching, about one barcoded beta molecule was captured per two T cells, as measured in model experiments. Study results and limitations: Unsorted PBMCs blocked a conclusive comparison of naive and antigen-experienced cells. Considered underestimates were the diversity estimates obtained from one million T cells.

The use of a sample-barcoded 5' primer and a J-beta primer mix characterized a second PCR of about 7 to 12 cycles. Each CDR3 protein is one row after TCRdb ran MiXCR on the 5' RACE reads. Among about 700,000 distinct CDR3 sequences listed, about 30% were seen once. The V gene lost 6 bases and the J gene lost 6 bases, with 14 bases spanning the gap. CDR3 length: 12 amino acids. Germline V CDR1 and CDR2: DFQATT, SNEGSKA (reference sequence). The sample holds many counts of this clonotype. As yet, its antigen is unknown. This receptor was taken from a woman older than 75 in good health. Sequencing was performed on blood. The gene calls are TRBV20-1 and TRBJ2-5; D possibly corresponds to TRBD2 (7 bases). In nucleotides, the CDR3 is TGCAGTGCCCTGGGGAGGGGGAAGACCCAGTACTTC. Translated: CSALGRGKTQYF.